Listed below are T cell receptor beta chains from one sample, sequenced in a study of T cells in localized non-small cell lung cancer. Clones were sequenced by immunoSEQ multiplex PCR, and TCRdb holds only the in-frame ones, with some missing. Among more than 20,000 clones listed, approximately 84% were seen once. The sample consisted of PBMCs, taken before any cancer treatment. These TCRs come from a man aged 40-75 years with stage II lung adenocarcinoma. CDR3s include the opening cysteine and the closing phenylalanine or tryptophan. D genes are given only for firm matches. Size is omitted from some rows. Given values are once, few, many or a class for expanded clones.

-	TRBV5-5	TRBJ1-5	-	TGTGCCAGCAGCTTGGAACAGGACCGAATTAATCAGCCCCAGCATTTT	CASSLEQDRINQPQHF
-	TRBV6-1	TRBJ1-5	-	TGTGCCAGCAGTGAGCCCCGGATGAGCAATCAGCCCCAGCATTTT	CASSEPRMSNQPQHF
-	TRBV25-1	TRBJ1-3	-	TGTGCCAGCAGTGGGTCCTCTGGAAACACCATATATTTT	CASSGSSGNTIYF
-	TRBV6-1	TRBJ1-2	-	TGTGCCAGCAGTGAAGTGACATATGGCTACACCTTC	CASSEVTYGYTF
-	TRBV7-9	TRBJ2-5	TRBD2	TGTGCCAGCAGTTTAGGACTAGCGGGGGATATAGAGACCCAGTACTTC	CASSLGLAGDIETQYF
-	TRBV5-1	TRBJ1-4	TRBD1	TGCGCCAGCAGCGAACAGGGGGCAGGTGAAAAACTGTTTTTT	CASSEQGAGEKLFF
-	TRBV4-3	TRBJ1-3	-	TGCGCCAGCAGCCAAGAACCGCCCGGGGGGGCGAACGGAAACACCATATATTTT	CASSQEPPGGANGNTIYF
-	TRBV5-5	TRBJ1-5	-	TGTGCCAGCAGCGCGGCGAGCAATCAGCCCCAGCATTTT	CASSAASNQPQHF
-	TRBV12-5	TRBJ2-5	-	TGTGCTAGTGGTTTGGTCCAGACTCAAGAGACCCAGTACTTC	CASGLVQTQETQYF
-	TRBV6-5	TRBJ1-2	TRBD1	TGTGCCAGCAGCCCCGGGACAGGGGGAGACTATGGCTACACCTTC	CASSPGTGGDYGYTF
-	TRBV18	TRBJ2-7	-	TGTGCCAGCTCGCCCACCAGGGAACGCGAGCAGTACTTC	CASSPTREREQYF
medium-sized	TRBV16	TRBJ1-2	-	TGTGCCAGCAGCTCGACAGCGGTCTATGGCTACACCTTC	CASSSTAVYGYTF
-	TRBV18	TRBJ1-1	-	TGTGCCAGCTCCTCCGGAATGAACACTGAAGCTTTCTTT	CASSSGMNTEAFF
-	TRBV6-5	TRBJ1-2	-	TGTGCCACCAAGTGGCGGGACACCGGGTATTATGGCTACACCTTC	CATKWRDTGYYGYTF
few	TRBV30	TRBJ1-1	-	TGTGCCTGGAGTCTATCAGCGGTTCAAGCTTTCTTT	CAWSLSAVQAFF
-	TRBV6-5	TRBJ1-6	-	TGTGCCAGCAGCTACACACCAGGGAATTCACCCCTCCACTTT	CASSYTPGNSPLHF
-	TRBV7-3	TRBJ2-5	-	TGTGCCAGCAGCTTAACCGGGACACCCCAAGAGACCCAGTACTTC	CASSLTGTPQETQYF
-	TRBV5-1	TRBJ2-2	TRBD2	TGCGCCAGCAGCTACGGGACTAGCCCGAACACCGGGGAGCTGTTTTTT	CASSYGTSPNTGELFF
-	TRBV5-1	TRBJ1-2	TRBD1	TGCGCCAGCAGCTTGGCGGGACAGGGCATCTATGGCTACACCTTC	CASSLAGQGIYGYTF
-	TRBV11-3	TRBJ2-3	TRBD2	TGTGCCAGCAGCCCTGGACTAGCGGGAGGGGCAGATACGCAGTATTTT	CASSPGLAGGADTQYF
-	TRBV5-1	TRBJ2-1	-	TGCGCCAGCAGCTCTGGGACATCTAGCTCCTACAATGAGCAGTTCTTC	CASSSGTSSSYNEQFF
few	TRBV30	TRBJ1-1	TRBD1	TGTGCCTGGGCCCCACAGGGGGCAGCTTTCTTT	CAWAPQGAAFF
-	TRBV4-3	TRBJ1-1	-	TGCGCCAGCAGCCAAGATCTCAACACTGAAGCTTTCTTT	CASSQDLNTEAFF
-	TRBV5-1	TRBJ1-1	-	TGCGCCAGCAGCTCAGGACTCACGTCGGACACTGAAGCTTTCTTT	CASSSGLTSDTEAFF
-	TRBV6-1	TRBJ2-1	-	TGTGCCAGCATGGCGGGGGCCCTCTCCTACAATGAGCAGTTCTTC	CASMAGALSYNEQFF
-	TRBV7-2	TRBJ2-3	-	TGTGCCAGCAGCTTAGCTGGGGCTGGAACAGATACGCAGTATTTT	CASSLAGAGTDTQYF
-	TRBV11-2	TRBJ2-1	TRBD2	TGTGCCAGCAGCTTATCTCTAGCGGGAGACAATGAGCAGTTCTTC	CASSLSLAGDNEQFF
-	TRBV6-5	TRBJ1-4	TRBD1	TGTGCCAGCAGTTACGCCCCCGGGACAGCGGAAAAACTGTTTTTT	CASSYAPGTAEKLFF
-	TRBV19	TRBJ2-7	-	TGTGCCAGTAGTATAACTATCGACAGCGACGAGCAGTACTTC	CASSITIDSDEQYF
-	TRBV10-2	TRBJ2-3	TRBD2	TGCGCCAGCAGGGAAAGTACTAGCGGGCTTCCGGATACGCAGTATTTT	CASRESTSGLPDTQYF
-	TRBV6-5	TRBJ2-1	-	TGTGCCAGCAGTTACTCCCGACGCGGGACGGAGCAGTTCTTC	CASSYSRRGTEQFF
-	TRBV11-2	TRBJ2-7	TRBD2	TGTGCCAGCAGCTCCGGGGGGGCCTACGAGCAGTACTTC	CASSSGGAYEQYF
once	TRBV9	TRBJ2-2	TRBD2	TGTGCCAGCAGCGTAGCGCTAGCGGGGAGGGAGCTGTTTTTT	CASSVALAGRELFF
-	TRBV9	TRBJ2-7	-	TGTGCCAGCAGCGTTACAGGTAGCTCCTACGAGCAGTACTTC	CASSVTGSSYEQYF
-	TRBV7-2	TRBJ1-2	TRBD1	TGTGCCAGCAGCCGCGGACAGGGGGGAGATAGCTACACCTTC	CASSRGQGGDSYTF
-	TRBV19	TRBJ1-1	-	TGTGCCAGTATCCCGGCCAGGGGAGGTAGAAAAGCTTTCTTT	CASIPARGGRKAFF
-	TRBV19	TRBJ1-1	-	TGTGCCAGTAGTATATCATTTGGGCAGGAAGCTTTCTTT	CASSISFGQEAFF
-	TRBV6-5	TRBJ2-1	-	TGTGCCAGCAACACGGGATGGGCCAATGAGCAGTTCTTC	CASNTGWANEQFF
-	TRBV7-5	TRBJ2-2	-	TGTGCCAGAAAGGCCCCCGGGGAGACCGGGGAGCTGTTTTTT	CARKAPGETGELFF
-	TRBV4-3	TRBJ1-2	TRBD1	TGCGCCAGCAGCCAAGCTTGGGGACAGGTCCACTATGGCTACACCTTC	CASSQAWGQVHYGYTF
-	TRBV5-1	TRBJ1-2	-	TGCGCCAGCAGCTTGGGACAGGCCACTGGCGGCTACACCTTC	CASSLGQATGGYTF
-	TRBV11-2	TRBJ1-3	-	TGTGCCAGCAGCGGGGGAGGGGCGCGAGGAAACACCATATATTTT	CASSGGGARGNTIYF
few	TRBV4-2	TRBJ2-5	-	TGTGCCAGCAGCCAAGAAGAGACCCAGTACTTC	CASSQEETQYF